Below, 23 T cell receptor beta chains from the same sample are listed, as sequenced in a study of blood T cell repertoires in COVID-19. Only in-frame clones appear in the TCRdb table, and some are missing; sequencing was by immunoSEQ multiplex PCR. The repertoire holds roughly 33,000 clones, with more than 75% as singletons. The sample comprised peripheral blood. Receptor source: a man older than 75 with active COVID-19.

The chain has TRBV7-9 and TRBJ1-1, with D perhaps matching TRBD1 (6 bases). V lost 6 bases to trimming and J lost 1 base, with 18 bases between them. The CDR3 sequence is 16 residues long. Germline V gene data show CDR1 as SEHNR and CDR2 as FQNEAQ (reference sequence). Here the CDR3 DNA reads TGTGCCAGCAGTTTCGCAAGGGGGACACCGAACACTGAAGCTTTCTTT. This translates into CASSFARGTPNTEAFF. Looking up the rest from reference TRBV7-9 and TRBJ1-1 gives the full variable domain: DTGVSQNPRHKITKRGQNVTFRCDPISEHNRLYWYRQTLGQGPEFLTYFQNEAQLEKSRLLSDRFSAERPKGSFSTLEIQRTEQGDSAMYLCASSFARGTPNTEAFFGQGTRLTVV.

This rearrangement joins TRBV18 to TRBJ2-1; 10 bases fit TRBD2. The CDR3 length is 19 residues. V lost 3 bases to trimming and J lost 2 bases; unmatched junction nucleotides: 13. Germline CDR1 and CDR2: KGHSH and LQKENI. The CDR3 sequence is CASSPFLAGVVGPYNEQFF. CDR3 in DNA: TGTGCCAGCTCACCGTTCCTAGCGGGAGTGGTCGGGCCCTACAATGAGCAGTTCTTC. The whole variable domain, remainder taken from reference TRBV18 and TRBJ2-1, is NAGVMQNPRHLVRRRGQEARLRCSPMKGHSHVYWYRQLPEEGLKFMVYLQKENIIDESGMPKERFSAEFPKEGPSILRIQQVVRGDSAAYFCASSPFLAGVVGPYNEQFFGPGTRLTVL.

The V call is TRBV27, the J call TRBJ2-3; possible D gene TRBD1, 5 bases. The V end lost 5 bases, the J end lost 3 bases, and 9 bases lay between the germline ends. In germline, CDR1 is MNHEY, CDR2 SMNVEV (reference sequence). The CDR3 has 13 residues. CDR3: CASSARQTDTQYF. The CDR3 coding sequence is TGTGCCAGCAGTGCCCGACAGACAGATACGCAGTATTTT.

The chain recombines TRBV3-1 (or the pseudogene TRBV3-2) with TRBJ1-2; D call uncertain. Looked up from germline, CDR1 is LGHDT and CDR2 is YNNKEL (reference sequence). CDR3 size: 14 residues. Trimming took 0 bases from V and 6 from J, leaving 11 bases between them. Written as DNA, the CDR3 is TGTGCCAGCAGCCAAGAAGGGAGTCGACATGGCTACACCTTC. The encoded protein is CASSQEGSRHGYTF.

In DNA form, the CDR3 reads TGCAGCGTTGCGGAGGGGAATGAGCAGTTCTTC. This translates into CSVAEGNEQFF. The V call is TRBV29-1, the J call TRBJ2-1, with TRBD2 as a possible D gene (6 bases). V lost 4 bases and J lost 7, with 8 bases in between. Germline CDR1 reads SQVTM; CDR2 reads ANQGSEA. The CDR3 covers 11 residues.

J is TRBJ2-2 and V is TRBV5-1; no clear D. V was shortened by 2 bases and J by 5 bases, with 10 bases between the two germline ends. Germline V gene lookup returns CDR1 SGHRS and CDR2 YFSETQ. This CDR3 comprises 14 residues. CDR3: CASSFRHSTGELFF. DNA for the CDR3: TGCGCCAGCAGCTTCCGTCACTCGACCGGGGAGCTGTTTTTT.

This clone was counted between two and nine times. The rearrangement links TRBV15 to TRBJ1-5; weak D call: TRBD1 (5 bases). In germline, CDR1 is LNHNV, CDR2 YYDKDF (reference sequence). The CDR3 is made up of 15 amino acids. Trimming stripped 3 bases from V and 3 bases from J, with 12 bases between. CDR3 coding DNA: TGTGCCACCAGCAGCCCGACAGCTTTCAATCAGCCCCAGCATTTT. Protein product: CATSSPTAFNQPQHF.

The table lists this clone with a few counts. The J gene is TRBJ2-2, the V gene TRBV30; no clear D. The CDR3 totals 14 residues. Trimming removed 6 bases from V and 6 bases from J, with 17 bases in between. Per germline, CDR1 GTSNPN and CDR2 SVGIG (reference sequence). CDR3 amino acids: CACRSMGMAGELFF. The CDR3, as DNA: TGTGCCTGCCGGAGTATGGGTATGGCCGGGGAGCTGTTTTTT.

The rearrangement links TRBV10-2 to TRBJ1-1; 7 bases line up with TRBD1. Per germline, CDR1 WSHSY and CDR2 SAAADI. V was clipped by 4 bases and J by 2 bases; unmatched bases: 1. This CDR3 spans 13 amino acids. DNA for the CDR3: TGCGCCAGCAGTGGACAGGGTAACACTGAAGCTTTCTTT. Its translation: CASSGQGNTEAFF.

The genes are TRBV5-6 and TRBJ1-2, with TRBD1 as a possible D gene (5 bases). The CDR3 loop spans 11 amino acids. Germline V lookup: CDR1 SGHDT, CDR2 YYEEEE. V lost 2 bases and J lost 8, with 7 bases in between. The CDR3 nucleotides read TGTGCCAGCAGCTTTAGGGGAGGCTACACCTTC. It encodes CASSFRGGYTF.

The chain has TRBV10-3 and TRBJ2-2; 7 nucleotides line up with TRBD1. Trimming removed 0 bases from V and 7 bases from J; junction bases left unmatched: 2. CDR1 is ENHRY and CDR2 is SYGVKD in the germline V gene. This CDR3 is built from 14 residues. In DNA form, the CDR3 reads TGTGCCATCAGTGAGTCAGGGGGCGTCGGGGAGCTGTTTTTT. As protein: CAISESGGVGELFF.

The chain carries TRBV5-1 and TRBJ2-7, with 7 bases matching TRBD1. The CDR3 sequence is 14 residues long. The junction had 8 bases not matched to a gene; V was cut back by 7 bases and J by 1 base. CDR1 is SGHRS, CDR2 YFSETQ, per germline. Here the CDR3 reads CASCVLQGSYEQYF. Here the CDR3 DNA reads TGCGCCAGCTGCGTCTTACAGGGGTCCTACGAGCAGTACTTC.

The CDR3 nucleotides are TGTGCCAGCAGCCGGGTTGGGGCGGGAAGGGACCTTATTGATGAGCAGTTCTTC. This translates into CASSRVGAGRDLIDEQFF. The chain is built from TRBV28 and TRBJ2-1; perhaps TRBD2 as D (6 bases). The CDR3 consists of 18 residues. With 6 bases removed from V and 8 bases from J, the gap between germline ends came to 29 bases. In germline, CDR1 is MDHEN, CDR2 SYDVKM.

The rearrangement uses TRBV7-9 and TRBJ1-4, with a tentative D call TRBD1 (5 bases). V lost 1 base and J 4 bases, leaving 7 bases between the germline ends. This CDR3 has 14 residues. Germline V CDR1 and CDR2: SEHNR, FQNEAQ (reference sequence). CDR3 amino acids: CASSLGQLNEKLFF. CDR3 in DNA: TGTGCCAGCAGCTTAGGACAGCTTAATGAAAAACTGTTTTTT.

This sequence joins TRBV14 and TRBJ1-1, with 7 bases lining up with TRBD1. CDR1 and CDR2 (germline): SGHDN, FVKESK. The V segment lost 2 bases and the J segment 1 base; nucleotides outside the gene matches: 4. The CDR3 length is 15 residues. CDR3 in amino acids: CASSQLTGQNTEAFF. The CDR3 region has the DNA TGTGCCAGCAGCCAACTGACAGGGCAGAACACTGAAGCTTTCTTT.

The rearrangement uses TRBV20-1 and TRBJ2-5; 7 bases are shared with TRBD2. The CDR3 spans 15 residues. Germline CDR1 DFQATT, CDR2 SNEGSKA (reference sequence). The V gene end was trimmed by 3 bases and the J gene end by 4 bases; junction bases not matched to a gene: 11. This CDR3 is CSASGRGSAGETQYF. The DNA for the CDR3 is TGCAGTGCTAGTGGGCGCGGGAGTGCTGGAGAGACCCAGTACTTC.

The chain employs TRBV18 and TRBJ2-3; 9 bases map to TRBD1. CDR1 KGHSH and CDR2 LQKENI come from the germline V gene. The length of the CDR3 is 16 residues. Losses at the gene ends were 7 bases for V and 3 bases for J; bases not matched to a gene: 11. The CDR3 is CASCTAGTGSTDTQYF. The CDR3 DNA is TGTGCCAGCTGTACCGCCGGGACAGGGTCGACAGATACGCAGTATTTT.

The chain combines TRBV7-2 with TRBJ2-7, with 8 bases aligning to TRBD2. Unmatched junction bases numbered 3, after V lost 2 bases and J lost 3 bases. Germline V gene data show CDR1 as SGHTA and CDR2 as FQGNSA. This CDR3 is built from 14 residues. The CDR3 sequence is CASSLTGGDYEQYF. The CDR3 DNA reads TGTGCCAGCAGCTTAACGGGGGGGGACTACGAGCAGTACTTC.

The gene calls are TRBV30 and TRBJ1-4; D is possibly TRBD1 (6 bases). The length of the CDR3 is 13 residues. Germline lookup yields CDR1 GTSNPN and CDR2 SVGIG (reference sequence). V was trimmed by 4 bases and J by 4 bases, leaving 10 bases between them. The CDR3 region has the DNA TGTGCCTGGAACACAGGGCGTAATGAAAAACTGTTTTTT. This gives the protein CAWNTGRNEKLFF.

This CDR3 reads CASSYGTENTGELFF. CDR3 bases: TGTGCCAGCAGCTACGGGACAGAAAACACCGGGGAGCTGTTTTTT. This chain links TRBV11-2 with TRBJ2-2; the match to TRBD1 covers 7 bases. The CDR3 is 15 amino acids. Germline CDR1 reads SGHAT; CDR2 reads FQNNGV. V shed 4 bases, J shed 2 bases, and the junction held 4 bases outside the gene matches.

V usage is TRBV30 and J usage is TRBJ2-5, with 8 positions matching TRBD1. CDR3 length equals 15 residues. Germline V lookup: CDR1 GTSNPN, CDR2 SVGIG (reference sequence). The V and J ends lost 0 bases and 4 bases, in that order; junction bases with no gene match: 7. CDR3 DNA sequence: TGTGCCTGGAGTGTCGCAGGGGGCCGGGTAGAGACCCAGTACTTC. Residues: CAWSVAGGRVETQYF.

This clone appeared once. J is TRBJ1-5 and V is TRBV3-1 (or the pseudogene TRBV3-2); D ambiguous. There are 14 residues in the CDR3. Germline V CDR1 and CDR2: LGHDT, YNNKEL (reference sequence). V gave up 3 bases and J gave up 1 base, with 7 bases separating them. This CDR3 reads CASSQWRSNQPQHF. The CDR3 nucleotides read TGTGCCAGCAGCCAGTGGAGAAGCAATCAGCCCCAGCATTTT.

The sample holds a few counts of this clone. The chain links TRBV7-2 to TRBJ2-5; 7 nucleotides match TRBD1. This CDR3 spans 19 amino acids. Per germline, CDR1 SGHTA and CDR2 FQGNSA. With 0 bases clipped from V and 2 bases from J, the junction kept 15 bases outside the gene matches. CDR3 residues: CASSLAESRQGRRQETQYF. The CDR3 DNA sequence: TGTGCCAGCAGCTTAGCGGAGAGTCGACAGGGTCGTAGACAAGAGACCCAGTACTTC.